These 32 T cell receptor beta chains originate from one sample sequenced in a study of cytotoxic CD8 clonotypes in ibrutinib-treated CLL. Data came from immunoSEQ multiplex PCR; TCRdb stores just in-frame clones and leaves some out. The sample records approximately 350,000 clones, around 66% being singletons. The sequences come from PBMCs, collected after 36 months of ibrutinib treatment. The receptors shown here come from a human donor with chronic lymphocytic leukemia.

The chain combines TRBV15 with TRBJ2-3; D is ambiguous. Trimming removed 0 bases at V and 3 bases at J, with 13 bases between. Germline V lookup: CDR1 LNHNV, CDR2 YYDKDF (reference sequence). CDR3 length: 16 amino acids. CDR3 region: CATSREYGDRTDTQYF. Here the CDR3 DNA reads TGTGCCACCAGCAGAGAATATGGGGATCGGACAGATACGCAGTATTTT.

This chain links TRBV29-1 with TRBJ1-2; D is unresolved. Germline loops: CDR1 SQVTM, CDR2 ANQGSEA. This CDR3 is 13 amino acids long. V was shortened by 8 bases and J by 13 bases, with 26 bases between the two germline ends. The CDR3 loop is CSFPRSKLLLATF. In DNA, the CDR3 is TGCAGCTTCCCCCGGTCAAAACTCCTCCTTGCCACCTTC.

CDR3 protein: CASSQLWTARTSGIGEQYF. In DNA form, the CDR3 reads TGCGCCAGCAGCCAACTCTGGACCGCCCGGACTAGCGGGATTGGCGAGCAGTACTTC. This chain joins TRBV4-1 and TRBJ2-7, with 12 positions matching TRBD2. Germline assignment: CDR1 MGHRA and CDR2 YSYEKL. CDR3 length equals 19 residues. The ends lost 2 bases at V and 6 bases at J; junction bases unmatched: 17.

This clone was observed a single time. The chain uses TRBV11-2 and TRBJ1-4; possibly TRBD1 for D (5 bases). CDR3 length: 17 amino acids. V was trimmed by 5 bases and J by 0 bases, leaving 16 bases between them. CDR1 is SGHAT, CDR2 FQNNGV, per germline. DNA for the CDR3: TGTGCCAGCAGCCCCCAGACAGCCCGTGCAACTAATGAAAAACTGTTTTTT. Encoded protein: CASSPQTARATNEKLFF.

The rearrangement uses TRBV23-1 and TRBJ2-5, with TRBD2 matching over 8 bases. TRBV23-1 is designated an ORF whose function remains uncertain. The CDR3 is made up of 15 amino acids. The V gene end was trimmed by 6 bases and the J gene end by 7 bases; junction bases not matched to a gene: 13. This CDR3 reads CASRYFGGGSGTQYF. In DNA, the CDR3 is TGCGCCAGCAGATATTTTGGCGGGGGGAGCGGGACCCAGTACTTC.

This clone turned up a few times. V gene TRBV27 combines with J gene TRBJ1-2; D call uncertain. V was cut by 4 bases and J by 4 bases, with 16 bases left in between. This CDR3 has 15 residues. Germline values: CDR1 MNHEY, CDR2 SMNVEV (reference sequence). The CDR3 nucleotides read TGTGCCAGCAGTTCGCCGGGAACCCCGGGCTATGGCTACACCTTC. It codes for CASSSPGTPGYGYTF.

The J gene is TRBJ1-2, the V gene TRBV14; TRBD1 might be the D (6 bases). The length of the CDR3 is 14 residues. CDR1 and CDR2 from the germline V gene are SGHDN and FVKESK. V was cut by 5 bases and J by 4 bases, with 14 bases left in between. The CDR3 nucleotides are TGTGCCAGCAGCAACTGGGGGGCTGGCTATGGCTACACCTTC. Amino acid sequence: CASSNWGAGYGYTF.

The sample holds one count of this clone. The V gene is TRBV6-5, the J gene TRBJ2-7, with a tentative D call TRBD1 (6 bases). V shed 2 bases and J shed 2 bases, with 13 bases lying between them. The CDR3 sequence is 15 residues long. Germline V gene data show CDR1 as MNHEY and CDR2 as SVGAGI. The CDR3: CASSYHGQFAYEQYF. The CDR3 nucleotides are TGTGCCAGCAGTTACCACGGACAGTTTGCCTACGAGCAGTACTTC.

The CDR3 reads CASSLGGQPYGYTF. CDR3 sequence (DNA): TGCGCCAGCAGCTTGGGGGGACAGCCTTATGGCTACACCTTC. The V gene is TRBV5-1, the J gene TRBJ1-2; 7 bases match TRBD1. V lost 0 bases and J lost 5; bases outside the gene matches: 4. Germline V gene data show CDR1 as SGHRS and CDR2 as YFSETQ. There are 14 residues in the CDR3.

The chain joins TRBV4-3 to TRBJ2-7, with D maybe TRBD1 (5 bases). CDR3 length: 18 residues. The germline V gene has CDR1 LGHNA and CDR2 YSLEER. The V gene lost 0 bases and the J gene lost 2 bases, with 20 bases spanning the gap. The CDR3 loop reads CASSQEGPGFNRAYEQYF. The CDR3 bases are TGCGCCAGCAGCCAAGAGGGTCCAGGGTTTAATAGGGCCTACGAGCAGTACTTC.

This CDR3 is CASSYALNTEAFF. The DNA of the CDR3 is TGTGCCAGCAGTTACGCCTTGAACACTGAAGCTTTCTTT. This chain connects TRBV6-5 to TRBJ1-1; D not certain. Trimming shortened V by 2 bases and J by 0 bases, and 4 bases separated the two germline ends. Germline-derived CDR1 and CDR2 are MNHEY and SVGAGI. The CDR3 spans 13 residues.

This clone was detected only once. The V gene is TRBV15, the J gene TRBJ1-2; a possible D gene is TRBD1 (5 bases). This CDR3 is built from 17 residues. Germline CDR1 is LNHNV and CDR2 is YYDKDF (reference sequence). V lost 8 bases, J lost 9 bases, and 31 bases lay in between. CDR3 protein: CATRKDHIGTLGGRYTF. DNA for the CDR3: TGTGCCACCCGAAAAGACCATATAGGGACCCTGGGAGGTCGCTACACCTTC.

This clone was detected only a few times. CDR3 protein: CASRRQYSVQETQYF. In nucleotides, the CDR3 is TGTGCCAGCAGGCGACAGTATTCAGTCCAAGAGACCCAGTACTTC. The chain couples TRBV2 to TRBJ2-5; D might be TRBD1 (5 bases). Looked up from germline, CDR1 is SNHLY and CDR2 is FYNNEI. This CDR3 comprises 15 residues. With 6 bases removed from V and 1 base from J, the gap between germline ends came to 15 bases.

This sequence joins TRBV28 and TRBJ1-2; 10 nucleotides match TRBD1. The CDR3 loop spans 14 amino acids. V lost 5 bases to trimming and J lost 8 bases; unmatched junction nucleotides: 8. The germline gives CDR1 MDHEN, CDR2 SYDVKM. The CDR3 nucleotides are TGTGCCAGCAGTCTTAAGACAGGGGGCAGGGGCTACACCTTC. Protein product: CASSLKTGGRGYTF.

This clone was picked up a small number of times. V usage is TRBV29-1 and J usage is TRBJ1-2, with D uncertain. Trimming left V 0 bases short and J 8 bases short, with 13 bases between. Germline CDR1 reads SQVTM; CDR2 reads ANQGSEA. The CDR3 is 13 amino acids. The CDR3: CSVEDRGGLGYTF. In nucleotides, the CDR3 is TGCAGCGTTGAAGATCGAGGAGGGCTCGGCTACACCTTC.

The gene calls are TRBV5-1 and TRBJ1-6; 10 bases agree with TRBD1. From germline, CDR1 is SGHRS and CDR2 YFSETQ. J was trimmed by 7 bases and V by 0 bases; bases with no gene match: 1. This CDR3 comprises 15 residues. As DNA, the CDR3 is TGCGCCAGCAGCTTGGGGACAGGGGGAAATTCACCCCTCCACTTT. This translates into CASSLGTGGNSPLHF.

As DNA, the CDR3 is TGTGCCAGCAGCTCCGGCCGGGGTAGTTTTAGCACAGATACGCAGTATTTT. It codes for CASSSGRGSFSTDTQYF. The genes are TRBV7-8 and TRBJ2-3; TRBD2 might be the D (5 bases). Germline CDR1 SGHVS, CDR2 FQNEAQ. The CDR3 has 17 amino acids. V was shortened by 4 bases and J by 0 bases, with 17 bases between the two germline ends.

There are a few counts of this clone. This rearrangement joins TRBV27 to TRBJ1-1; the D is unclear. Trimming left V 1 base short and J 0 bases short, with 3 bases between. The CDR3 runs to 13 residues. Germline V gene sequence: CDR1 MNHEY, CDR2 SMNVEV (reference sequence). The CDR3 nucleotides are TGTGCCAGCAGTTTATTTATGAACACTGAAGCTTTCTTT. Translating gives CASSLFMNTEAFF.

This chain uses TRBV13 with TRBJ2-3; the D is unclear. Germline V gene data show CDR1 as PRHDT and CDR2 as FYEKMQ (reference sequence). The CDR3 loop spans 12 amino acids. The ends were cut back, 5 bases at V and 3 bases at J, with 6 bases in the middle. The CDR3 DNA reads TGTGCCAGCAGCACTCAGACAGATACGCAGTATTTT. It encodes CASSTQTDTQYF.

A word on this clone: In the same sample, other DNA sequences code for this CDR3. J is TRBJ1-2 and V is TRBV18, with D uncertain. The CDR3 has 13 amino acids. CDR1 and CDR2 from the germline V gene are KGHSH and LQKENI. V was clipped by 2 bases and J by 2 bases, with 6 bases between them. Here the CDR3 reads CASSPKQNYGYTF. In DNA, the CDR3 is TGTGCCAGCTCACCAAAACAGAACTATGGCTACACCTTC.

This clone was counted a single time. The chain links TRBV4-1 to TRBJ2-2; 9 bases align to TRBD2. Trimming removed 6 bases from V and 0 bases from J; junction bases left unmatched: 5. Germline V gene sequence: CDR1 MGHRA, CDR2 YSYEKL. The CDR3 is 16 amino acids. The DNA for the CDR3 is TGCGCCAGCAGACCAAGCGGGAGGACGAACACCGGGGAGCTGTTTTTT. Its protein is CASRPSGRTNTGELFF.

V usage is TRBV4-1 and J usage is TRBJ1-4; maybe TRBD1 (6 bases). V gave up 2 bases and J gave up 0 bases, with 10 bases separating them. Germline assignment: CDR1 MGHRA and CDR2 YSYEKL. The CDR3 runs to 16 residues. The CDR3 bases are TGCGCCAGCAGCCAAATTGGGACATCAACTAATGAAAAACTGTTTTTT. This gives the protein CASSQIGTSTNEKLFF.

The CDR3 here is CASSQGTNIQYF. In DNA, the CDR3 is TGCGCCAGCAGCCAAGGGACAAACATTCAGTACTTC. The rearrangement links TRBV4-1 to TRBJ2-4; D is unresolved. Germline CDR1 is MGHRA and CDR2 is YSYEKL. Trimming took 1 base from V and 6 from J, leaving 4 bases between them. This CDR3 has 12 amino acids.

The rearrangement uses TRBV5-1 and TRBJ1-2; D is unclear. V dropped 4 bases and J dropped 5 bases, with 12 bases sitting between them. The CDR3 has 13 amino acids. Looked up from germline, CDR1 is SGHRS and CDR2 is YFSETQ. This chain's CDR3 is CASSLQGQYGYTF. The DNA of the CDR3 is TGCGCCAGCAGCCTCCAAGGCCAGTATGGCTACACCTTC.

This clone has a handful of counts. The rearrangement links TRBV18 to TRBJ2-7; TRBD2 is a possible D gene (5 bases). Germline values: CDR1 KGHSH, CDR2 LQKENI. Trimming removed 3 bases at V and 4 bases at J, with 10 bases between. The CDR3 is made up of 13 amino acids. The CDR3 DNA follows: TGTGCCAGCTCACCGTCGGGGTTATACGAGCAGTACTTC. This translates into CASSPSGLYEQYF.

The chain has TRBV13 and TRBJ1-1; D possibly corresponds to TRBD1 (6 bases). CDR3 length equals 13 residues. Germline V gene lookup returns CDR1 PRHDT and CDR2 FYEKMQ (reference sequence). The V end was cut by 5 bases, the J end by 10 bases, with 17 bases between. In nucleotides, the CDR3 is TGTGCCAGCAGCCGATCGGACAGTAAGGTAGCTTTCTTT. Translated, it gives CASSRSDSKVAFF.

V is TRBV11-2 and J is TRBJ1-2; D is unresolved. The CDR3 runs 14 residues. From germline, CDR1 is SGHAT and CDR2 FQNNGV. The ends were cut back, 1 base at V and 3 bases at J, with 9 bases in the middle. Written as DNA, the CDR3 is TGTGCCAGCAGCTTAGGGACGGAATACTATGGCTACACCTTC. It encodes CASSLGTEYYGYTF.

In DNA form, the CDR3 reads TGCGCCAGCAGCGAGACAGCTAACTATGGCTACACCTTC. As protein: CASSETANYGYTF. The genes are TRBV5-1 and TRBJ1-2; D is possibly TRBD1 (5 bases). This CDR3 spans 13 amino acids. V shed 4 bases and J shed 0 bases, with 7 bases lying between them. Germline V gene sequence: CDR1 SGHRS, CDR2 YFSETQ.

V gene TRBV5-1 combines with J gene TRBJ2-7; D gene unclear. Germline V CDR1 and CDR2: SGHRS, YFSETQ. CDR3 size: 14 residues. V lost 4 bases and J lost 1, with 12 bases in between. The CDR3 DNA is TGCGCCAGCAGCGCGACACCGACTTCCTACGAGCAGTACTTC. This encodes CASSATPTSYEQYF.

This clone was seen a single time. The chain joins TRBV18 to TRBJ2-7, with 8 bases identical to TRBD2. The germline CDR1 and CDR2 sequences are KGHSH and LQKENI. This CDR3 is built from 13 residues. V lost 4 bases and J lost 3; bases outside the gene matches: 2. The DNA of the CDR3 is TGTGCCAGCTCACGGGGACTAGTCTACGAGCAGTACTTC. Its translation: CASSRGLVYEQYF.

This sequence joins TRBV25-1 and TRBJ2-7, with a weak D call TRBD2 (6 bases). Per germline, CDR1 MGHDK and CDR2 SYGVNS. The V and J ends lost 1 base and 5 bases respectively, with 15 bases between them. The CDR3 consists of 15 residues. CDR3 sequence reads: CASSEFGGLADEQYF. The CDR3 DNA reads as TGTGCCAGCAGTGAATTCGGGGGACTGGCAGACGAGCAGTACTTC.

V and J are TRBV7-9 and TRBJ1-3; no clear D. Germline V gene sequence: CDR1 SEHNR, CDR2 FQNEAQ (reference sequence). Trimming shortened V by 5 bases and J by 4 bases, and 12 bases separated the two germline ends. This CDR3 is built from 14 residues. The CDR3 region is CASSHRGAGNTIYF. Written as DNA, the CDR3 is TGTGCCAGCAGCCACCGGGGTGCCGGAAACACCATATATTTT. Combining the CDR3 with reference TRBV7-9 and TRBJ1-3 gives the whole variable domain DTGVSQNPRHKITKRGQNVTFRCDPISEHNRLYWYRQTLGQGPEFLTYFQNEAQLEKSRLLSDRFSAERPKGSFSTLEIQRTEQGDSAMYLCASSHRGAGNTIYFGEGSWLTVV.